This T cell receptor beta chain was sequenced for a study of healthy donors' naive CD4 and CD8 T cells. Each TCR library used 500 ng of total RNA and a linear amplification protocol. TCRdb independently ran MiXCR on the reads; one entry per CDR3 protein. The data hold 150,000 to 200,000 distinct CDR3 sequences, with about 70% observed a single time. Of note for this clonotype: It is likely a read error, because the conserved phenylalanine at the end of the CDR3 is missing.

This CDR3 region has 15 residues. The germline CDR1 and CDR2 sequences are SGHKS and YYEKEE (reference sequence). V shed 5 bases and J shed 4 bases, with 18 bases lying between them. The source material was naive CD4+ and CD8+ T cells sorted from blood, pooled from several donors. The chain carries TRBV5-5 and TRBJ1-1; D perhaps matches TRBD1 (5 bases). This receptor was obtained from a pool of human donors in good health; the sample pools cells from several healthy donors. Here the CDR3 DNA reads TGTGCCAGCAGGATAGCCGACTTGGGGACCACTGAAGCTTTCTCT. It specifies CASRIADLGTTEAFS.